This T cell receptor (beta chain) is drawn from a study of T cells expressing NK-cell markers. The CDR3 sequence is 14 residues long. Germline V gene data show CDR1 as SGHDT and CDR2 as YYEEEE. TCRdb reprocessed the 5' RACE reads and reports one entry per CDR3 protein, with no DNA. This listing includes some 500,000 distinct CDR3 sequences. The chain recombines TRBV5-6 with TRBJ2-5; as DNA is missing, the TRBD1 call by TCRdb cannot be tested. The TCR was taken from a woman aged 45-65 years in good health. Sequenced: blood T cells: a sorted CD56 or NKG2C T cell subset, CD4+ or CD8+ T cells, or bulk PBMC T cells (not recorded which). This CDR3 is CASSLFQGVETQYF.